Listed below are T cell receptor beta chains from one sample, sequenced in a study of T cell repertoires in cytomegalovirus infection. From the reads, TCRdb called clonotypes with MiXCR, one entry per CDR3 protein. The table shows about 360,000 distinct CDR3 sequences, with approximately 35% occurring only once. These receptors have no known antigen. Sequencing was performed on cultured PBMCs, taken from culture after CMV antigen stimulation. All receptors derive from a human donor in good health (CMV status not recorded). Some clones in this sample may be carry-over from other donors' samples. Both conserved end residues are part of each CDR3. A D gene is named only where the DNA matches it firmly. Clone size appears in some rows only: once, few, many, or a class for an expanded clone.

V	D	size	J	CDR3	DNA
TRBV28	.	.	TRBJ2-7	CASRTPGPYEQYF	TGTGCCAGCAGAACGCCGGGGCCCTACGAGCAGTACTTC
TRBV20-1	TRBD2	.	TRBJ2-1	CSAQPAGGVWNEQFF	TGCAGTGCCCAGCCCGCGGGAGGTGTTTGGAATGAGCAGTTCTTC
TRBV19	.	.	TRBJ1-2	CASSTNSNRAHGYTF	TGTGCCAGTAGTACCAACTCCAACAGGGCCCATGGCTACACCTTC
TRBV25-1	.	once	TRBJ1-6	CASSGGPAYSPLHF	TGTGCCAGCAGTGGGGGCCCGGCATATTCACCCCTCCACTTT
TRBV19	TRBD1	.	TRBJ2-7	CASSQGQGFYEQYF	TGTGCCAGTAGTCAGGGACAGGGCTTCTACGAGCAGTACTTC
TRBV19	.	.	TRBJ1-1	CASSTPRMNTEAFF	TGTGCCAGTAGTACCCCACGCATGAACACTGAAGCTTTCTTT
TRBV29-1	.	.	TRBJ2-5	CSVVVGGETQYF	TGCAGCGTTGTAGTTGGGGGAGAGACCCAGTACTTC
TRBV11-2	.	few	TRBJ2-1	CASSLVFARGAGNEQFF	TGTGCCAGCAGCTTAGTTTTTGCCAGGGGTGCGGGCAATGAGCAGTTCTTC
TRBV6-2/TRBV6-3	TRBD1	.	TRBJ2-6	CASRPLLTGEFGANVLTF	TGTGCCAGCAGGCCTCTGTTGACAGGGGAGTTTGGGGCCAACGTCCTGACTTTC
TRBV7-2	.	.	TRBJ2-5	CASSWAGETQYF	TGTGCCAGCAGTTGGGCGGGAGAGACCCAGTACTTC
TRBV7-2	TRBD1	.	TRBJ1-2	CASSLAHRGDYGYTF	TGTGCCAGCAGCTTAGCGCACAGGGGTGACTATGGCTACACCTTC
TRBV12-3/TRBV12-4	.	.	TRBJ1-2	CASRPQTVIYGYTF	TGTGCCAGCAGACCTCAGACGGTCATCTATGGCTACACCTTC
TRBV12-3/TRBV12-4	.	.	TRBJ2-1	CASSLVAGAYNEQFF	TGTGCCAGCAGTTTAGTGGCGGGTGCCTACAATGAGCAGTTCTTC
TRBV5-4	.	few	TRBJ2-5	CASNLIDRQETQYF	TGTGCCAGCAACCTCATTGACCGTCAAGAGACCCAGTACTTC
TRBV6-6	.	many	TRBJ2-7	CASSSPSLVGYEQYF	TGTGCCAGCAGTTCACCTTCCCTAGTAGGCTACGAGCAGTACTTC
TRBV20-1	.	.	TRBJ2-7	CSAPTGTASYEQYF	TGCAGTGCCCCAACCGGGACCGCCTCCTACGAGCAGTACTTC
TRBV10-3	.	.	TRBJ2-2	CAIRAAGENTGELFF	TGTGCCATCAGGGCGGCAGGGGAGAACACCGGGGAGCTGTTTTTT
TRBV19	.	many	TRBJ1-2	CASSIRDTEGYTF	TGTGCCAGTAGTATCCGGGACACGGAAGGCTACACCTTC
TRBV10-3	TRBD2	few	TRBJ2-7	CASGTSGSREQYF	TGTGCCAGCGGGACTAGCGGGAGTCGCGAGCAGTACTTC
TRBV2	.	.	TRBJ1-1	CASRGGTNTEAFF	TGTGCCAGCAGGGGGGGGACGAACACTGAAGCTTTCTTT
TRBV28	.	.	TRBJ2-5	CASSLGLPETQYF	TGTGCCAGCAGTTTGGGGCTCCCAGAGACCCAGTACTTC
TRBV19	TRBD1	.	TRBJ2-6	CASSGRDRFSGANVLTF	TGTGCCAGTAGTGGCCGGGACAGGTTCTCTGGGGCCAACGTCCTGACTTTC
TRBV11-2	.	many	TRBJ2-1	CASTQDYSFYNEQFF	TGTGCCAGCACGCAGGACTATTCTTTCTACAATGAGCAGTTCTTC
TRBV7-9	.	few	TRBJ2-2	CASSRRPRELFF	TGTGCCAGCAGCCGTAGGCCGAGGGAGCTGTTTTTT
TRBV18	.	few	TRBJ1-4	CASSPDPNEKLFF	TGTGCCAGCTCTCCCGATCCAAATGAAAAACTGTTTTTT
TRBV7-7	TRBD2	.	TRBJ2-2	CASSIKDGTAGNTGELFF	TGTGCTAGCAGCATTAAGGATGGTACAGCGGGAAACACCGGGGAGCTGTTTTTT
TRBV7-9	TRBD1	.	TRBJ1-2	CASSSSTTGKGGYTF	TGTGCCAGCAGCTCATCCACGACAGGGAAGGGTGGCTACACCTTC
TRBV29-1	TRBD1	.	TRBJ1-1	CSVNRGRNTEAFF	TGCAGCGTCAACAGGGGGCGAAACACTGAAGCTTTCTTT
TRBV4-1	.	few	TRBJ2-5	CASSQGTIQETQYF	TGCGCCAGCAGCCAAGGTACTATCCAAGAGACCCAGTACTTC
TRBV7-6	.	.	TRBJ1-4	CASSPSYSNEKLFF	TGTGCCAGCAGCCCTTCTTACTCTAATGAAAAACTGTTTTTT
TRBV19	.	.	TRBJ2-3	CASSWTSDTQYF	TGTGCCAGTAGTTGGACCTCAGATACGCAGTATTTT
TRBV19	TRBD2	few	TRBJ2-1	CASSIQPGLASIF	TGTGCCAGTAGTATACAACCGGGACTAGCATCGATCTTC
TRBV11-2	.	many	TRBJ1-4	CASSPGRTLNEKLFF	TGTGCCAGCAGCCCCGGTCGCACCCTTAATGAAAAACTGTTTTTT
TRBV20-1	.	.	TRBJ2-6	CSAREGNSGANVLTF	TGCAGTGCTAGAGAGGGGAACTCTGGGGCCAACGTCCTGACTTTC
TRBV7-2	TRBD1	.	TRBJ1-3	CASSFTGTVMNTIYF	TGTGCCAGCAGTTTTACCGGGACAGTGATGAACACCATATATTTT
TRBV7-8	.	.	TRBJ2-2	CASSFSGSTTGELFF	TGTGCCAGCAGCTTCAGTGGGAGCACCACCGGGGAGCTGTTTTTT
TRBV20-1	TRBD2	few	TRBJ2-1	CSATGLADNEQFF	TGCAGTGCCACCGGACTAGCGGACAATGAGCAGTTCTTC
TRBV7-2	.	few	TRBJ2-3	CASTQSSTDTQYF	TGTGCCAGCACCCAGAGTAGCACAGATACGCAGTATTTT
TRBV11-2	TRBD2	.	TRBJ2-2	CASSPRFSGSGSTGELFF	TGTGCCAGCAGCCCCCGGTTTAGCGGGAGTGGTAGCACCGGGGAGCTGTTTTTT
TRBV15	.	.	TRBJ2-3	CATSRDQAAASTDTQYF	TGTGCCACCAGCAGAGATCAGGCAGCCGCAAGCACAGATACGCAGTATTTT
TRBV2	TRBD2	.	TRBJ2-1	CASKGTIYNEQFF	TGTGCCAGCAAGGGGACTATATACAATGAGCAGTTCTTC
TRBV7-2	.	.	TRBJ2-7	CASSMKGPSSENYEQYF	TGTGCCAGCAGCATGAAGGGGCCCTCTTCGGAAAACTACGAGCAGTACTTC
TRBV20-1	TRBD1	.	TRBJ2-5	CSARVQGDAQYF	TGCAGTGCTAGAGTACAGGGGGACGCCCAGTACTTC
TRBV7-2	TRBD1	many	TRBJ2-7	CASSSQGTGGAYEQYF	TGTGCCAGCAGCTCGCAGGGGACAGGGGGCGCCTACGAGCAGTACTTC
TRBV19	.	.	TRBJ2-3	CASSVTGASDTQYF	TGTGCCAGTAGTGTCACGGGAGCCTCAGATACGCAGTATTTT
TRBV12-3/TRBV12-4	.	.	TRBJ2-7	CASSLGGALLWEQYF	TGTGCCAGCAGTTTGGGGGGGGCATTATTGTGGGAGCAGTACTTC
TRBV7-2	TRBD1	many	TRBJ2-5	CASSRKFGQAQETQYF	TGTGCCAGCAGCCGGAAATTCGGACAGGCCCAAGAGACCCAGTACTTC
TRBV7-8	.	.	TRBJ1-6	CASSLVGGRDSPLHF	TGTGCCAGCAGCTTAGTTGGGGGACGGGATTCACCCCTCCACTTT
TRBV6-6	.	.	TRBJ2-5	CASSLQVLQETQYF	TGTGCCAGCAGTCTACAGGTTCTCCAAGAGACCCAGTACTTC
TRBV20-1	TRBD2	.	TRBJ2-5	CSASSGTFQETQYF	TGCAGTGCTTCGAGCGGGACCTTCCAAGAGACCCAGTACTTC
TRBV20-1	TRBD2	.	TRBJ2-1	CSEAGTSGRFGNEQFF	TGCAGTGAAGCCGGGACTAGCGGGAGATTCGGGAATGAGCAGTTCTTC
TRBV20-1	.	.	TRBJ2-7	CSASPQRVISYEQYF	TGCAGTGCTAGTCCCCAGAGAGTAATATCCTACGAGCAGTACTTC
TRBV7-8	.	.	TRBJ2-3	CASSRQPTDTQYF	TGTGCCAGCAGCCGTCAACCGACGGATACGCAGTATTTT
TRBV7-9	TRBD1	.	TRBJ2-3	CASSPRGDRGRQDTQYF	TGTGCCAGCAGCCCGAGAGGCGACAGGGGGCGGCAAGATACGCAGTATTTT
TRBV9	.	.	TRBJ2-1	CASSEEGSSIYNEQFF	TGTGCCAGCTCGGAAGAAGGATCTAGCATCTACAATGAGCAGTTCTTC